The present T cell receptor beta chain was sequenced within a study of graft-versus-host responses after intestinal transplantation. Study background: All recipients were transplanted with multivisceral, liver-intestinal, or isolated intestinal grafts. Induction using anti-thymocyte globulin, followed by tacrolimus and steroids for 3 to 4 years, was given to all recipients. General study findings and limits: GvH clonotypes were identified within recipient marrow, with a subset emerging first in ileum or blood. Early post-transplant HvG declines tracked with peak circulating GvH clone levels.

Germline CDR1 SEHNR, CDR2 FQNEAQ (reference sequence). This CDR3 has 12 residues. V was trimmed by 1 base and J by 8 bases, leaving 8 bases between them. Repertoires were generated with immunoSEQ multiplex PCR, while TCRdb's copy carries only in-frame clones and drops some. The sample has about 120,000 clones, roughly 91% seen once. Concerning this clone itself: What it binds is unknown.

The sequence was obtained from a human donor who received an intestinal transplant. Sample: unstimulated CD4+ T cells sorted from spleen or lymph node cells, taken before intestinal transplant. The rearrangement joins TRBV7-9 to TRBJ1-2; no clear D gene. CDR3 bases: TGTGCCAGCAGCTTAGAGGTTGGAGGCTACACCTTC. Protein product: CASSLEVGGYTF.